These 14 T cell receptor beta chains share one sample of origin, sequenced in a study of shared clonotypes between healthy human individuals. Libraries were prepared by immunoSEQ multiplex PCR; TCRdb keeps only in-frame clonotypes and omits some of them. The sample includes 650,000 to 700,000 clones, about 90% of them seen just once. Sequenced input: memory CD8+ T cells from PBMCs. Subset noted: CD45RO+ cells pooled with CCR7-negative TemRA cells. The receptor set was obtained from a man aged 18 to 30 in good health. Some clones in this sample may be carry-over from other donors' samples.

The gene calls are TRBV27 and TRBJ2-1; D possibly corresponds to TRBD2 (5 bases). Trimming shortened V by 5 bases and J by 3 bases, and 8 bases separated the two germline ends. The CDR3 contains 13 residues. CDR1 is MNHEY and CDR2 is SMNVEV in the germline V gene (reference sequence). For the CDR3, the DNA is TGTGCCAGCAGTGACGGGATCTACAATGAGCAGTTCTTC. Translation gives CASSDGIYNEQFF.

A few counts support this clone. This chain connects TRBV5-4 to TRBJ1-1; 8 bases are a match to TRBD1. From germline, CDR1 is SGHNT and CDR2 YYREEE (reference sequence). There are 17 residues in the CDR3. The junction had 12 bases not matched to a gene; V was cut back by 4 bases and J by 1 base. In DNA, the CDR3 is TGTGCCAGCAGCCCCGCCGGGGACAGGTTATCGAACACTGAAGCTTTCTTT. Encoded protein: CASSPAGDRLSNTEAFF.

The V and J genes are TRBV27 and TRBJ1-5, with D uncertain. The germline V gene has CDR1 MNHEY and CDR2 SMNVEV (reference sequence). V dropped 3 bases and J dropped 3 bases, with 9 bases sitting between them. The CDR3 loop spans 14 amino acids. DNA of the CDR3: TGTGCCAGCAGTTTTACCGGTACCAATCAGCCCCAGCATTTT. Translated, it gives CASSFTGTNQPQHF.

A remark on this clone: This specimen includes other DNA sequences encoding the same CDR3. The rearrangement links TRBV27 to TRBJ2-3, with TRBD2 matching 10 bases. J gave up 1 base and V 3 bases, and 1 base lay outside the gene matches. Germline loops: CDR1 MNHEY, CDR2 SMNVEV (reference sequence). The length of the CDR3 is 15 residues. The CDR3 DNA reads as TGTGCCAGCAGTTTTCTAGCGGGGGGCACAGATACGCAGTATTTT. This gives the protein CASSFLAGGTDTQYF.

The V and J genes are TRBV5-6 and TRBJ2-1; 7 bases agree with TRBD2. This CDR3 spans 14 amino acids. The germline gives CDR1 SGHDT, CDR2 YYEEEE. The junction had 7 bases not matched to a gene; V was cut back by 2 bases and J by 8 bases. The CDR3 nucleotides are TGTGCCAGCAGCTTAGGCGGGAGTTATTATGAGCAGTTCTTC. It translates to CASSLGGSYYEQFF. The full variable domain, rest sourced from reference TRBV5-6 and TRBJ2-1, is DAGVTQSPTHLIKTRGQQVTLRCSPKSGHDTVSWYQQALGQGPQFIFQYYEEEERQRGNFPDRFSGHQFPNYSSELNVNALLLGDSALYLCASSLGGSYYEQFFGPGTRLTVL.

This sequence joins TRBV7-3 and TRBJ2-1, with a tentative D call TRBD2 (5 bases). The ends were cut back, 5 bases at V and 6 bases at J, with 17 bases in the middle. CDR1 SGHTA and CDR2 FQGTGA come from the germline V gene. This CDR3 comprises 15 residues. The CDR3 loop reads CASSPQSSSRNEQFF. The DNA for the CDR3 is TGTGCCAGCAGCCCCCAATCATCTAGCCGCAATGAGCAGTTCTTC.

The rearrangement links TRBV7-9 to TRBJ2-3, with TRBD1 matching over 7 bases. CDR1 and CDR2 (germline): SEHNR, FQNEAQ (reference sequence). J was trimmed by 4 bases and V by 4 bases; bases with no gene match: 8. The CDR3 spans 15 residues. CDR3: CASSSDRARPDTQYF. The CDR3 coding sequence is TGTGCCAGCAGCTCCGACAGGGCCCGACCAGATACGCAGTATTTT.

The chain couples TRBV11-3 to TRBJ2-7, with 9 bases lining up with TRBD2. The CDR3 is 14 residues long. Trimming removed 5 bases from V and 5 bases from J; junction bases left unmatched: 7. Germline V gene data show CDR1 as SGHNT and CDR2 as YENEEA. The CDR3 loop is CASSPGLASDEQYF. For the CDR3, the DNA is TGTGCCAGCAGCCCCGGACTAGCGAGCGACGAGCAGTACTTC.

The chain recombines TRBV27 with TRBJ1-2; D may be TRBD1 (6 bases). V dropped 3 bases and J dropped 6 bases, with 11 bases sitting between them. Per germline, CDR1 MNHEY and CDR2 SMNVEV (reference sequence). This CDR3 spans 13 amino acids. The CDR3 reads CASSFLSGDGYTF. For the CDR3, the DNA is TGTGCCAGCAGTTTTCTGTCAGGGGATGGCTACACCTTC.

This clone was observed a single time. The chain recombines TRBV5-6 with TRBJ2-1, with D hard to call. V was shortened by 2 bases and J by 8 bases, with 8 bases between the two germline ends. CDR3 length equals 12 residues. Germline V gives CDR1 SGHDT, CDR2 YYEEEE. The CDR3 loop is CASSLALDEQFF. The CDR3 region has the DNA TGTGCCAGCAGCTTAGCTTTGGATGAGCAGTTCTTC.

This chain uses TRBV27 with TRBJ2-7; D may correspond to TRBD1 or TRBD2 (5 bases each). The CDR3 runs to 15 residues. The ends were cut back, 5 bases at V and 4 bases at J, with 18 bases in the middle. Per the germline V gene, CDR1 is MNHEY and CDR2 is SMNVEV (reference sequence). CDR3 sequence: CASSPQGVRGYEQYF. The CDR3 region has the DNA TGTGCCAGCAGTCCCCAAGGGGTCCGAGGGTACGAGCAGTACTTC.

The chain couples TRBV4-1 to TRBJ1-1; D perhaps matches TRBD1 (5 bases). This CDR3 comprises 14 residues. Between the trimmed V and J ends, which lost 2 bases and 4 bases, there was a span of 11 bases. Germline assignment: CDR1 MGHRA and CDR2 YSYEKL. The CDR3 DNA follows: TGCGCCAGCAGCCAACCAGGGAAGTCCACTGAAGCTTTCTTT. It is translated as CASSQPGKSTEAFF.

This chain connects TRBV14 to TRBJ2-3, with D possibly matching TRBD1 (6 bases). CDR1 is SGHDN, CDR2 FVKESK, per germline. Trimming removed 4 bases from V and 6 bases from J, with 20 bases in between. This CDR3 region has 16 residues. CDR3 residues: CASSRSGDTRKDTQYF. The CDR3 coding sequence is TGTGCCAGCAGCCGATCCGGGGACACCAGGAAGGATACGCAGTATTTT.

The J gene is TRBJ2-2, the V gene TRBV5-1; 12 positions match TRBD2. Unmatched junction bases numbered 3, after V lost 0 bases and J lost 6 bases. This CDR3 contains 16 residues. Germline V lookup: CDR1 SGHRS, CDR2 YFSETQ. The CDR3 nucleotides read TGCGCCAGCAGCTTGGAACTAGCGGGAGGATCCGGGGAGCTGTTTTTT. This gives the protein CASSLELAGGSGELFF.